This entry lists 30 T cell receptor beta chains sequenced from one sample in a study of regulatory T cells in long-lasting Graves disease. Regarding time point: persistent/refractory GD, antithyroid drugs over 5 years with positive TRAb. Isolated PBMC RNA provided the starting material for the TCR library. Construction of TCR beta libraries relied on iRepertoire HTBI primers and on Arm-PCR targeting CDR3 regions. TCRdb fed the multiplex PCR reads into MiXCR, producing one record per CDR3 protein. The data contain over 350,000 distinct CDR3 sequences, around 20% of them singletons. The starting material was peripheral blood mononuclear cells (PBMCs), obtained when the disease was refractory, from a patient treated with antithyroid drugs. These TCRs come from a female donor with Graves disease.

The chain recombines TRBV11-2 with TRBJ2-1; 8 bases agree with TRBD1. V dropped 1 base and J dropped 4; count of bases not matched to a gene: 9. The CDR3 loop spans 17 amino acids. Germline CDR1 reads SGHAT; CDR2 reads FQNNGV. In DNA form, the CDR3 reads TGTGCCAGCAGCTTAGGAAGGGACAGGATAAGTTACAATGAGCAGTTCTTC. This codes for CASSLGRDRISYNEQFF.

This chain links TRBV27 with TRBJ2-2, with 7 bases lining up with TRBD2. The CDR3 has 16 residues. J lost 1 base, V lost 8 bases, and 10 bases had no gene match. From germline, CDR1 is MNHEY and CDR2 SMNVEV (reference sequence). CDR3 amino acids: CASRRESGMNTGELFF. CDR3 coding DNA: TGTGCCAGCCGCCGGGAAAGCGGGATGAACACCGGGGAGCTGTTTTTT.

The V and J genes are TRBV7-2 and TRBJ2-7, with TRBD2 matching 11 bases. The germline gives CDR1 SGHTA, CDR2 FQGNSA. V dropped 5 bases and J dropped 3; count of bases not matched to a gene: 3. The CDR3 length is 14 residues. The CDR3 DNA reads as TGTGCCAGCAGCCTGACTAGCGGGGTCTACGAGCAGTACTTC. It specifies CASSLTSGVYEQYF.

On this clonotype itself: Since a much larger clone is just one base distant, this may be a read error. This chain links TRBV2 with TRBJ2-3; tentatively, D is TRBD1 or TRBD2 (5 bases each). Trimming took off 7 bases at V and 2 bases at J, with 22 bases between the two ends. This CDR3 has 17 amino acids. CDR1 is SNHLY, CDR2 FYNNEI, per germline. Here the CDR3 reads CASIRGPDWDVTDTQYF. The CDR3 DNA sequence: TGTGCCAGCATCAGAGGTCCGGATTGGGACGTCACAGATACGCAGTATTTT.

This clonotype was found many times. The chain recombines TRBV7-8 with TRBJ2-5; TRBD2 matches 7 bases. CDR1 and CDR2 (germline): SGHVS, FQNEAQ. The CDR3 length is 16 residues. The V and J ends lost 4 bases and 5 bases, in that order; junction bases with no gene match: 13. CDR3 protein: CASSSPRLASRETQYF. As DNA, the CDR3 is TGTGCCAGCAGCTCCCCACGACTAGCCTCCCGGGAGACCCAGTACTTC.

This clonotype came up many times. V gene TRBV30 combines with J gene TRBJ2-7; either TRBD1 or TRBD2 may supply D (5 bases each). The CDR3 runs 12 residues. Germline CDR1 is GTSNPN and CDR2 is SVGIG (reference sequence). V lost 1 base, J lost 6 bases, and 10 bases lay in between. The DNA of the CDR3 is TGTGCCTGGAGTGACACCGGGGCCGAGCAGTACTTC. Protein product: CAWSDTGAEQYF.

The V call is TRBV2, the J call TRBJ1-5; TRBD1 might be the D (5 bases). There are 17 residues in the CDR3. Deletions cut 1 base from V and 11 bases from J, with 24 bases between. Per germline, CDR1 SNHLY and CDR2 FYNNEI. The CDR3 coding sequence is TGTGCCAGCAGTGAAGTGAGTTGGCTGATGGGGTCAGGGTCCCAGCATTTT. Amino acid sequence: CASSEVSWLMGSGSQHF.

The chain links TRBV14 to TRBJ1-5, with 10 bases fitting TRBD1. Germline lookup yields CDR1 SGHDN and CDR2 FVKESK. V dropped 2 bases and J dropped 6; count of bases not matched to a gene: 7. This CDR3 is 16 amino acids long. CDR3 amino acids: CASSQLVRQGAQPQHF. For the CDR3, the DNA is TGTGCCAGCAGCCAACTAGTTAGACAGGGGGCTCAGCCCCAGCATTTT. The full variable domain, its missing parts supplied by reference TRBV14 and TRBJ1-5, is EAGVTQFPSHSVIEKGQTVTLRCDPISGHDNLYWYRRVMGKEIKFLLHFVKESKQDESGMPNNRFLAERTGGTYSTLKVQPAELEDSGVYFCASSQLVRQGAQPQHFGDGTRLSIL.

The chain couples TRBV29-1 to TRBJ1-1; D possibly corresponds to TRBD1 (5 bases). The CDR3 extends over 16 amino acids. V was trimmed by 1 base and J by 0 bases, leaving 15 bases between them. In germline, CDR1 is SQVTM, CDR2 ANQGSEA. Here the CDR3 reads CSVEGGSGTMNTEAFF. The CDR3 DNA is TGCAGCGTTGAAGGGGGTTCAGGGACTATGAACACTGAAGCTTTCTTT.

This clonotype was seen only a few times. V usage is TRBV7-9 and J usage is TRBJ1-3; D is unclear. CDR3 size: 14 residues. V dropped 4 bases and J dropped 8 bases, with 15 bases sitting between them. Germline values: CDR1 SEHNR, CDR2 FQNEAQ (reference sequence). The CDR3 bases are TGTGCCAGCAGCTCAACAGCTAGTCGGGACACCATATATTTT. As protein: CASSSTASRDTIYF. Combining the CDR3 with reference TRBV7-9 and TRBJ1-3 gives the whole variable domain DTGVSQNPRHKITKRGQNVTFRCDPISEHNRLYWYRQTLGQGPEFLTYFQNEAQLEKSRLLSDRFSAERPKGSFSTLEIQRTEQGDSAMYLCASSSTASRDTIYFGEGSWLTVV.

This clonotype was detected many times. The chain has TRBV20-1 and TRBJ2-7; a weak D match, TRBD1 (6 bases). This CDR3 comprises 12 residues. CDR1 and CDR2 from the germline V gene are DFQATT and SNEGSKA (reference sequence). Trimming took off 2 bases at V and 4 bases at J, with 9 bases between the two ends. CDR3 amino acids: CSARNREYEQYF. CDR3 sequence (DNA): TGCAGTGCTAGAAACAGGGAGTACGAGCAGTACTTC.

This clonotype was detected a few times. The genes are TRBV5-5 and TRBJ2-1; TRBD2 is a possible D gene (5 bases). Germline loops: CDR1 SGHKS, CDR2 YYEKEE (reference sequence). Trimming left V 3 bases short and J 5 bases short, with 9 bases between. The CDR3 is 13 residues long. The CDR3 here is CASSSGENNEQFF. Written as DNA, the CDR3 is TGTGCCAGCAGCTCCGGGGAGAACAATGAGCAGTTCTTC.

The table lists this clonotype with a few counts. V is TRBV9 and J is TRBJ2-7; D may be TRBD2 (5 bases). Looked up from germline, CDR1 is SGDLS and CDR2 is YYNGEE. The CDR3 runs to 15 residues. With 4 bases removed from V and 2 bases from J, the gap between germline ends came to 16 bases. CDR3 DNA: TGTGCCAGCAGCCCCCTTCGGAGCGGAACCTACGAGCAGTACTTC. This sequence encodes CASSPLRSGTYEQYF.

This clonotype was recorded a few times. The rearrangement uses TRBV20-1 and TRBJ2-2; 12 bases match TRBD2. The germline CDR1 and CDR2 sequences are DFQATT and SNEGSKA (reference sequence). The CDR3 is 15 amino acids. Trimming at V came to 3 bases and at J to 4 bases, leaving 3 bases not matched to a gene. The CDR3 sequence: CSASRTSGITGELFF. The DNA of the CDR3 is TGCAGTGCTAGCCGGACTAGCGGGATCACCGGGGAGCTGTTTTTT.

Only a few counts were recorded for this clonotype. The V and J genes are TRBV27 and TRBJ2-1, with 12 nucleotides matching TRBD2. The junction had 8 bases not matched to a gene; V was cut back by 2 bases and J by 0 bases. Looked up from germline, CDR1 is MNHEY and CDR2 is SMNVEV (reference sequence). The CDR3 has 19 residues. Here the CDR3 DNA reads TGTGCCAGCAGTTTACGTTGGCTAGCGGGAGGGCCCTCCTACAATGAGCAGTTCTTC. This codes for CASSLRWLAGGPSYNEQFF.

The chain couples TRBV27 to TRBJ2-7; 11 nucleotides agree with TRBD2. This CDR3 comprises 15 residues. The germline gives CDR1 MNHEY, CDR2 SMNVEV (reference sequence). The trim removed 5 bases at V and 1 base at J, leaving 4 bases unmatched. CDR3 DNA: TGTGCCAGCAGTCCGAGACTAGCGGGGTCCTACGAGCAGTACTTC. Translating gives CASSPRLAGSYEQYF.

Regarding this clonotype: A much larger clone lies a single base off, so this may be a read error. The chain joins TRBV12-3 or TRBV12-4 to TRBJ1-1; maybe TRBD1 (5 bases). The CDR3 has 14 amino acids. Trimming removed 5 bases at V and 5 bases at J, with 15 bases between. CDR3 nucleotides: TGTGCCAGCAGTCCAAGAGGGGCAGGGACTGAAGCTTTCTTT. This gives the protein CASSPRGAGTEAFF.

This clonotype was seen ten or more times. J is TRBJ1-1 and V is TRBV7-2, with 7 bases matching TRBD1. The CDR3 is 17 residues long. The germline V gene has CDR1 SGHTA and CDR2 FQGNSA. J gave up 0 bases and V 5 bases, and 12 bases lay outside the gene matches. The CDR3 protein is CASSIRDSVIMNTEAFF. The CDR3 DNA is TGTGCCAGCAGCATAAGGGACAGCGTTATCATGAACACTGAAGCTTTCTTT.

Only a few counts were recorded for this clonotype. This chain links TRBV29-1 with TRBJ2-7, with D unresolved. The V gene lost 6 bases and the J gene lost 4 bases, with 10 bases spanning the gap. This CDR3 contains 11 residues. Per germline, CDR1 SQVTM and CDR2 ANQGSEA. The CDR3 here is CSVSFLYEQYF. The CDR3 DNA is TGCAGCGTCTCGTTCCTATACGAGCAGTACTTC.

This chain links TRBV4-2 with TRBJ2-6; D is unclear. The V gene's germline CDR1 is LGHNA and CDR2 YNFKEQ. Trimming took 2 bases from V and 2 from J, leaving 10 bases between them. The CDR3 is 16 amino acids. CDR3 bases: TGTGCCAGCAGCCAATCATTAGAGGCTGGGGCCAACGTCCTGACTTTC. Its protein is CASSQSLEAGANVLTF.

The table lists this clonotype with many counts. The gene calls are TRBV5-6 and TRBJ2-5, with 7 bases aligning to TRBD2. The V gene's germline CDR1 is SGHDT and CDR2 YYEEEE. The trim removed 3 bases at V and 1 base at J, leaving 9 bases unmatched. The length of the CDR3 is 16 residues. The CDR3 protein is CASSYRGGPIQETQYF. In DNA, the CDR3 is TGTGCCAGCAGCTATCGGGGAGGGCCTATCCAAGAGACCCAGTACTTC.

CDR3 in amino acids: CASSSTGPSTPGELFF. The DNA for the CDR3 is TGTGCCAGCAGTTCAACAGGCCCCTCAACCCCCGGGGAGCTGTTTTTT. The chain carries TRBV12-3 or TRBV12-4 and TRBJ2-2, with a tentative D call TRBD1 (5 bases). The length of the CDR3 is 16 residues. The V end lost 4 bases, the J end lost 6 bases, and 18 bases lay between the germline ends.

This clonotype showed up many times. The chain joins TRBV12-3 or TRBV12-4 to TRBJ1-1; D perhaps matches TRBD1 (6 bases). V was shortened by 6 bases and J by 3 bases, with 14 bases between the two germline ends. The CDR3 consists of 14 residues. CDR3 sequence (DNA): TGTGCCAGCAGAGGTACAGGGAGGGACACTGAAGCTTTCTTT. Its translation is CASRGTGRDTEAFF.

V and J are TRBV7-2 and TRBJ2-6; 8 bases are shared with TRBD1. Germline V lookup: CDR1 SGHTA, CDR2 FQGNSA. Trimming removed 5 bases from V and 2 bases from J; junction bases left unmatched: 8. The length of the CDR3 is 17 residues. The CDR3 DNA reads TGTGCCAGCAGCAAGGGGGGACAGGTAGCTGGGGCCAACGTCCTGACTTTC. Protein product: CASSKGGQVAGANVLTF.

Notes on this clonotype: A much larger clone differs by one base, so this may be a read error. The chain combines TRBV12-3 or TRBV12-4 with TRBJ2-5; D not resolved. The V gene lost 3 bases and the J gene lost 2 bases, with 13 bases spanning the gap. The CDR3 sequence is 15 residues long. The CDR3 loop is CASSFWPATQETQYF. In DNA form, the CDR3 reads TGTGCCAGCAGTTTTTGGCCCGCAACACAAGAGACCCAGTACTTC.

The chain employs TRBV3-1 and TRBJ2-7; D gene ambiguous. The germline V gene has CDR1 LGHDT and CDR2 YNNKEL (reference sequence). V dropped 0 bases and J dropped 9 bases, with 9 bases sitting between them. CDR3 length: 12 amino acids. The CDR3 protein is CASSQDRMVQYF. DNA of the CDR3: TGTGCCAGCAGCCAAGACAGAATGGTGCAGTACTTC.

In its sample, this clonotype was seen many times. CDR3 coding DNA: TGTGCCAGCGCCAGGACAGGGGGCTATGGCTACACCTTC. The encoded protein is CASARTGGYGYTF. This sequence joins TRBV6-1 and TRBJ1-2; 10 bases map to TRBD1. This CDR3 spans 13 amino acids. Losses at the gene ends were 8 bases for V and 4 bases for J; bases not matched to a gene: 4. Germline values: CDR1 MNHNS, CDR2 SASEGT.

The gene calls are TRBV5-5 and TRBJ2-7; D is possibly TRBD1 (6 bases). Trimming cost V 3 bases and J 7 bases, with 11 bases left between them. The CDR3 has 12 residues. Germline assignment: CDR1 SGHKS and CDR2 YYEKEE (reference sequence). CDR3 sequence reads: CASSSSGVEQYF. In DNA form, the CDR3 reads TGTGCCAGCAGCTCCTCAGGGGTTGAGCAGTACTTC.

This clonotype was observed many times. The V call is TRBV2, the J call TRBJ2-5, with TRBD1 identical over 8 bases. The CDR3 consists of 14 residues. V dropped 3 bases and J dropped 3; count of bases not matched to a gene: 3. Germline CDR1 is SNHLY and CDR2 is FYNNEI. The CDR3 nucleotides read TGTGCCAGCAGTGATTACAGGGGGGAAGAGACCCAGTACTTC. Protein sequence: CASSDYRGEETQYF.

Ten or more counts support this clonotype. V usage is TRBV12-3 or TRBV12-4 and J usage is TRBJ2-5; TRBD2 is a possible D gene (6 bases). Trimming stripped 6 bases from V and 5 bases from J, with 13 bases between. CDR3 length: 13 amino acids. The CDR3 is CASRPGGPETQYF. As DNA, the CDR3 is TGTGCCAGCAGGCCCGGGGGTCCCGAGACCCAGTACTTC.